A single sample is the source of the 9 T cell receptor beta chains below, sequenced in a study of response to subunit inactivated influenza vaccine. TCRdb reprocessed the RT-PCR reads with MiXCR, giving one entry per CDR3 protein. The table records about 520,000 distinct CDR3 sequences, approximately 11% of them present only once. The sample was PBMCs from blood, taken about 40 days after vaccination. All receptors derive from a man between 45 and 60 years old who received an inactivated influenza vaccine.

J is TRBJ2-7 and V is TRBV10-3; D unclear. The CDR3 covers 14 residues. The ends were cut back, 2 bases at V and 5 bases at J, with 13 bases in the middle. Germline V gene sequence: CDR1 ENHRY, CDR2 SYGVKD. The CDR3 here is CAISEGPGQDEQYF. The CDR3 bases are TGTGCCATCAGTGAGGGCCCGGGCCAAGACGAGCAGTACTTC.

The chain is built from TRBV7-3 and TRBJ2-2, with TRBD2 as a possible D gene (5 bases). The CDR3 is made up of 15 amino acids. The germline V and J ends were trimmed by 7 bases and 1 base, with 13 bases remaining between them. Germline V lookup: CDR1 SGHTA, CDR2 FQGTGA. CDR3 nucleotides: TGTGCCAGCACACCCACACGGGGGAACACCGGGGAGCTGTTTTTT. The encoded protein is CASTPTRGNTGELFF.

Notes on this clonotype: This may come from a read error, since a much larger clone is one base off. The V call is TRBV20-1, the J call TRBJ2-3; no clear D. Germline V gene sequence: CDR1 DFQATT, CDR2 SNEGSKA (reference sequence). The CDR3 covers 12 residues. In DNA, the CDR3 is TGCTGTTCTAGAGTCCGCACAGATACGCAGTATTTT. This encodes CCSRVRTDTQYF.

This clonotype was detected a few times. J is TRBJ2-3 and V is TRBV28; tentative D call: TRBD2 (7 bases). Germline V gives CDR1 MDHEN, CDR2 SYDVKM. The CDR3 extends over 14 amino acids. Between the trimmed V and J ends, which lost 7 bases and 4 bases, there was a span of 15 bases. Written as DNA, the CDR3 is TGTGCCAGCACACAGGGAGGGGCGGCAGATACGCAGTATTTT. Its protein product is CASTQGGAADTQYF.

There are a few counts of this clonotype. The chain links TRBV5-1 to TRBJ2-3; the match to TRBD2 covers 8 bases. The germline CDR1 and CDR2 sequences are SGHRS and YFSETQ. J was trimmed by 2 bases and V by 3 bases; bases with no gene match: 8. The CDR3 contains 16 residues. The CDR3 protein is CASSSSGGRDTDTQYF. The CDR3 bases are TGCGCCAGCAGCTCATCGGGGGGGCGGGACACAGATACGCAGTATTTT.

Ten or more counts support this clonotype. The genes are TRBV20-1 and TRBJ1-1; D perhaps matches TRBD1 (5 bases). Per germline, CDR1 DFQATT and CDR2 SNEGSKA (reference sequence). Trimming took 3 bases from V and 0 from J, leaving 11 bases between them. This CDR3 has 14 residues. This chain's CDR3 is CSASGGALNTEAFF. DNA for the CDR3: TGCAGTGCTAGTGGAGGGGCATTGAACACTGAAGCTTTCTTT.

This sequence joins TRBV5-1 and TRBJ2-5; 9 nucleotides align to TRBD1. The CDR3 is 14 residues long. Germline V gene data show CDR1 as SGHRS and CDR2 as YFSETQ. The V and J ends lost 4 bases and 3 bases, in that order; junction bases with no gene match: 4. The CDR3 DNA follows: TGCGCCAGCAGCCCGGACAGGGGAAAAGAGACCCAGTACTTC. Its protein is CASSPDRGKETQYF. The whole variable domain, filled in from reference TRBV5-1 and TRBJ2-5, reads KAGVTQTPRYLIKTRGQQVTLSCSPISGHRSVSWYQQTPGQGLQFLFEYFSETQRNKGNFPGRFSGRQFSNSRSEMNVSTLELGDSALYLCASSPDRGKETQYFGPGTRLLVL.

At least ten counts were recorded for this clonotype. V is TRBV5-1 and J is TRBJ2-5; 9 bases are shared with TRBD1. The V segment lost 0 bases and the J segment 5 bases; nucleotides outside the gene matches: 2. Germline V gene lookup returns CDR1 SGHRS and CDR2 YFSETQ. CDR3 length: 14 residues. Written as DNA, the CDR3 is TGCGCCAGCAGCTTGGTTGGGACAGGGGAGACCCAGTACTTC. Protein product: CASSLVGTGETQYF.

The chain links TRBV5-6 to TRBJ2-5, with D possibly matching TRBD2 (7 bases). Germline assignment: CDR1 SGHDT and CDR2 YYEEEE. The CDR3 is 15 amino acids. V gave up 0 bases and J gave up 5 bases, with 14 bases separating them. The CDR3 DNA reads TGTGCCAGCAGCTTGGGGGGGGGCACCTGGGAGACCCAGTACTTC. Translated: CASSLGGGTWETQYF.